This T cell receptor beta chain was recovered during a study of T cell responses to AZD1222 COVID-19 vaccine. Study-level results: Repertoires were obtained solely post-peak T cell response.

Profiling relied on immunoSEQ multiplex PCR, and the TCRdb table lists in-frame clones only, not all of them. This table holds approximately 100,000 clones, more than 85% found once. This clone was recorded only once. What it recognizes is unknown. Trimming took 4 bases from V and 3 from J, leaving 13 bases between them. The CDR3 contains 15 residues. Germline-derived CDR1 and CDR2 are SGHRS and YFSETQ. The origin of this receptor is an adult in good health. The sample in question was peripheral blood, obtained on day 0 of AZD1222 vaccination. The chain is built from TRBV5-1 and TRBJ2-2; TRBD1 is a possible D gene (6 bases). This chain's CDR3 is CASSPGTTYTGELFF. The CDR3 nucleotides read TGCGCCAGCAGCCCCGGGACAACCTACACCGGGGAGCTGTTTTTT.